Below, 21 T cell receptor beta chains from the same sample are listed, as sequenced in a study of shared clonotypes between healthy human individuals. Only in-frame clones appear in the TCRdb table, and some are missing; sequencing was by immunoSEQ multiplex PCR. The table includes over a million clones, about 80% detected once. The sample consisted of memory CD4+ T cells from PBMCs. Subset indicated: CD45RA-negative fraction. Receptors were obtained from a man between 18 and 35 years old in good health. Some clones in this sample may be carry-over from other donors' samples.

This chain uses TRBV28 with TRBJ2-3; 10 bases map to TRBD1. The CDR3 length is 15 residues. J was trimmed by 8 bases and V by 4 bases; bases with no gene match: 9. Germline CDR1 MDHEN, CDR2 SYDVKM. In DNA form, the CDR3 reads TGTGCCAGCAGTTCCCGGACAGGGGGAACTGGTACGCAGTATTTT. It yields the protein CASSSRTGGTGTQYF. Supplemented by reference TRBV28 and TRBJ2-3, the full variable domain reads DVKVTQSSRYLVKRTGEKVFLECVQDMDHENMFWYRQDPGLGLRLIYFSYDVKMKEKGDIPEGYSVSREKKERFSLILESASTNQTSMYLCASSSRTGGTGTQYFGPGTRLTVL.

The chain links TRBV11-1 to TRBJ2-2; 7 bases match TRBD2. The CDR3 loop spans 15 amino acids. Germline V gene sequence: CDR1 SGHAT, CDR2 FQDESV (reference sequence). The V segment lost 5 bases and the J segment 6 bases; nucleotides outside the gene matches: 9. DNA for the CDR3: TGTGCCAGCAGCCCCAACTGGGGAGGGGCCGGGGAGCTGTTTTTT. This translates into CASSPNWGGAGELFF.

As for this clone: The sample holds other DNA sequences that translate to the same CDR3. The chain links TRBV5-1 to TRBJ2-1; the D call may be TRBD1 or TRBD2 (5 bases each). CDR1 and CDR2 from the germline V gene are SGHRS and YFSETQ. V was clipped by 1 base and J by 3 bases, with 8 bases between them. CDR3 length: 14 amino acids. CDR3 nucleotides: TGCGCCAGCAGCTTGTCAGGGAGCTACAATGAGCAGTTCTTC. This encodes CASSLSGSYNEQFF.

The V call is TRBV11-3, the J call TRBJ2-1; D ambiguous. The CDR3 contains 12 residues. The germline V gene has CDR1 SGHNT and CDR2 YENEEA. Trimming took 5 bases from V and 4 from J, leaving 6 bases between them. CDR3 amino acids: CASSTHYNEQFF. CDR3 nucleotides: TGTGCCAGCAGCACTCATTACAATGAGCAGTTCTTC. Together with reference TRBV11-3 and TRBJ2-1, the CDR3 gives the full variable domain: EAGVVQSPRYKIIEKKQPVAFWCNPISGHNTLYWYLQNLGQGPELLIRYENEEAVDDSQLPKDRFSAERLKGVDSTLKIQPAELGDSAVYLCASSTHYNEQFFGPGTRLTVL.

This clone was seen a few times. Other DNA sequences of this sample code for an identical CDR3. J is TRBJ2-7 and V is TRBV7-9, with D hard to call. The V and J ends lost 3 bases and 4 bases respectively, with 10 bases between them. The CDR3 is 13 residues long. Germline CDR1 is SEHNR and CDR2 is FQNEAQ (reference sequence). The CDR3 DNA reads as TGTGCCAGCAGCTTCGGGCGGCAGTACGAGCAGTACTTC. As protein: CASSFGRQYEQYF. The variable domain in full, with the rest retrieved from reference TRBV7-9 and TRBJ2-7, is DTGVSQNPRHKITKRGQNVTFRCDPISEHNRLYWYRQTLGQGPEFLTYFQNEAQLEKSRLLSDRFSAERPKGSFSTLEIQRTEQGDSAMYLCASSFGRQYEQYFGPGTRLTVT.

DNA of the CDR3: TGTGCCAGCAGCCCGGACCCCGGAGATACGCAGTATTTT. Translating gives CASSPDPGDTQYF. The chain carries TRBV7-9 and TRBJ2-3; no clear D gene. The CDR3 extends over 13 amino acids. Germline V CDR1 and CDR2: SEHNR, FQNEAQ (reference sequence). Trimming removed 5 bases from V and 5 bases from J, with 11 bases in between.

This chain joins TRBV30 and TRBJ2-1; unclear D gene. V lost 5 bases, J lost 6 bases, and 8 bases lay in between. The germline gives CDR1 GTSNPN, CDR2 SVGIG (reference sequence). This CDR3 comprises 11 residues. CDR3 bases: TGTGCCTGGGGGTACATCAATGAGCAGTTCTTC. Protein: CAWGYINEQFF.

The chain joins TRBV5-4 to TRBJ2-2; TRBD2 agrees at 13 bases. The CDR3 runs to 18 residues. The J segment lost 3 bases and the V segment lost 4 bases, leaving 9 bases of the junction unmatched. Germline assignment: CDR1 SGHNT and CDR2 YYREEE (reference sequence). The CDR3 sequence is CASSLRLAGGVHTGELFF. CDR3 sequence (DNA): TGTGCCAGCAGCCTCCGACTAGCGGGAGGTGTGCACACCGGGGAGCTGTTTTTT.

Comment on this clone: The limits of the CDR3 on the DNA are not certain, so only TCRdb's listed CDR3 is given. This sequence joins TRBV21-1 and TRBJ1-1. TRBV21-1 has pseudogene status. Counting both end residues, the CDR3 totals 15 amino acids. This chain's CDR3 is CASSRGWALGAEAFF.

This clone has at least ten counts. This chain uses TRBV19 with TRBJ2-3; a possible D gene is TRBD1 (7 bases). Trimming left V 8 bases short and J 0 bases short, with 18 bases between. The V gene's germline CDR1 is LNHDA and CDR2 SQIVND (reference sequence). CDR3 length equals 16 residues. CDR3 in DNA: TGTGCCAGTTCGAATCGCGGGACAGCTAGCACAGATACGCAGTATTTT. Protein sequence: CASSNRGTASTDTQYF. Using reference TRBV19 and TRBJ2-3 for the parts outside the CDR3, the full variable domain is DGGITQSPKYLFRKEGQNVTLSCEQNLNHDAMYWYRQDPGQGLRLIYYSQIVNDFQKGDIAEGYSVSREKKESFPLTVTSAQKNPTAFYLCASSNRGTASTDTQYFGPGTRLTVL.

This clone turned up a few times. The V and J genes are TRBV6-1 and TRBJ1-4; 10 bases match TRBD1. This CDR3 is 15 amino acids long. The V gene end was trimmed by 6 bases and the J gene end by 7 bases; junction bases not matched to a gene: 8. Germline loops: CDR1 MNHNS, CDR2 SASEGT. The CDR3 sequence is CASSEGQGSGEKLFF. As DNA, the CDR3 is TGTGCCAGCAGCGAGGGACAGGGGTCGGGTGAAAAACTGTTTTTT.

A few counts support this clone. The chain uses TRBV28 and TRBJ2-5; 10 nucleotides match TRBD2. CDR3 length: 16 residues. CDR1 and CDR2 from the germline V gene are MDHEN and SYDVKM. Trimming at V came to 4 bases and at J to 4 bases, leaving 9 bases not matched to a gene. CDR3 coding DNA: TGTGCCAGCAGTTCGCAAGCGGGAGGGACCGTAGAGACCCAGTACTTC. This codes for CASSSQAGGTVETQYF. Full variable domain (remainder filled in from reference TRBV28 and TRBJ2-5): DVKVTQSSRYLVKRTGEKVFLECVQDMDHENMFWYRQDPGLGLRLIYFSYDVKMKEKGDIPEGYSVSREKKERFSLILESASTNQTSMYLCASSSQAGGTVETQYFGPGTRLLVL.

V usage is TRBV7-8 and J usage is TRBJ1-1; D remains ambiguous. CDR3 size: 13 residues. V lost 0 bases, J lost 1 base, and 3 bases lay in between. Germline V gives CDR1 SGHVS, CDR2 FQNEAQ. The CDR3 reads CASSLAQNTEAFF. CDR3 in DNA: TGTGCCAGCAGCTTAGCCCAGAACACTGAAGCTTTCTTT.

This chain joins TRBV15 and TRBJ2-1; TRBD1 might be the D (6 bases). The CDR3 consists of 15 residues. V dropped 2 bases and J dropped 5 bases, with 13 bases sitting between them. Germline V CDR1 and CDR2: LNHNV, YYDKDF (reference sequence). The CDR3 reads CATSRKRTADNEQFF. The DNA for the CDR3 is TGTGCCACCAGCAGAAAACGGACAGCAGACAATGAGCAGTTCTTC.

The rearrangement uses TRBV27 and TRBJ2-1; D perhaps matches TRBD2 (7 bases). In germline, CDR1 is MNHEY, CDR2 SMNVEV (reference sequence). The V gene lost 5 bases and the J gene lost 10 bases, with 21 bases spanning the gap. The CDR3 covers 15 residues. The CDR3 nucleotides are TGTGCCAGCAGTCGGGGAGGGGGAAAAGGGACGGAGCAGTTCTTC. Its protein product is CASSRGGGKGTEQFF.

The sample holds a few counts of this clone. V is TRBV7-9 and J is TRBJ2-2, with 9 bases identical to TRBD1. Germline-derived CDR1 and CDR2 are SEHNR and FQNEAQ (reference sequence). V gave up 5 bases and J gave up 2 bases; unmatched junction bases: 6. This CDR3 region has 16 residues. The CDR3 nucleotides are TGTGCCAGCAGCCAACAGGGGGCGCAAAACACCGGGGAGCTGTTTTTT. This translates into CASSQQGAQNTGELFF.

The count of this clone is one. The chain carries TRBV10-3 and TRBJ1-4; tentatively, D is TRBD1 (5 bases). The CDR3 has 17 residues. Trimming removed 0 bases at V and 10 bases at J, with 21 bases between. The germline gives CDR1 ENHRY, CDR2 SYGVKD. CDR3 DNA: TGTGCCATCAGTGAGTCGACGGGGGTCGGGGAAAGCGGAAAACTGTTTTTT. Translating gives CAISESTGVGESGKLFF.

The CDR3 loop is CASSPRATSGANVLTF. The CDR3 DNA follows: TGTGCCAGCAGCCCCCGGGCGACCTCTGGGGCCAACGTCCTGACTTTC. V usage is TRBV2 and J usage is TRBJ2-6; D remains ambiguous. CDR1 and CDR2 (germline): SNHLY, FYNNEI. The CDR3 is 16 amino acids. The V and J ends lost 6 bases and 0 bases respectively, with 12 bases between them.

The chain joins TRBV5-1 to TRBJ2-7; D might be TRBD2 (5 bases). The CDR3 totals 15 residues. CDR1 is SGHRS, CDR2 YFSETQ, per germline. V was trimmed by 0 bases and J by 2 bases, leaving 12 bases between them. CDR3 protein: CASSLGGFATYEQYF. The CDR3 DNA sequence: TGCGCCAGCAGCTTGGGAGGGTTCGCTACCTACGAGCAGTACTTC.

V gene TRBV5-8 combines with J gene TRBJ1-2, with 11 positions matching TRBD1. Trimming at V came to 4 bases and at J to 3 bases, leaving 5 bases not matched to a gene. The CDR3 contains 15 residues. The germline V gene has CDR1 SGHTS and CDR2 YDEGEE. CDR3: CASSPGQGVDYGYTF. The CDR3 region has the DNA TGTGCCAGCAGCCCGGGACAGGGGGTAGACTATGGCTACACCTTC.

The chain joins TRBV29-1 to TRBJ2-5, with a possible D match to TRBD1 (5 bases). V was shortened by 6 bases and J by 2 bases, with 13 bases between the two germline ends. Per the germline V gene, CDR1 is SQVTM and CDR2 is ANQGSEA. CDR3 length: 13 residues. The CDR3 protein is CSVHPAGQETQYF. The CDR3 nucleotides are TGCAGCGTGCACCCGGCAGGGCAAGAGACCCAGTACTTC.